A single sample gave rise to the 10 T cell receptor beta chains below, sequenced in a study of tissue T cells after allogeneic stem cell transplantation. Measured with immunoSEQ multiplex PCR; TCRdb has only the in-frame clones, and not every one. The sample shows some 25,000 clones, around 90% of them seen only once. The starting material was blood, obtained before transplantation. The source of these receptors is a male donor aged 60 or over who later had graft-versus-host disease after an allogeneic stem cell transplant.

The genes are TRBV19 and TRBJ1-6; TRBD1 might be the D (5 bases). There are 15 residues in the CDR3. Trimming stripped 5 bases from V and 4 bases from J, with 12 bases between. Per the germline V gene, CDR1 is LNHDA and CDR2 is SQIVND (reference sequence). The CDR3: CASSLMGLYNSPLHF. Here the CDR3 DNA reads TGTGCCAGTAGTCTCATGGGACTTTATAATTCACCCCTCCACTTT.

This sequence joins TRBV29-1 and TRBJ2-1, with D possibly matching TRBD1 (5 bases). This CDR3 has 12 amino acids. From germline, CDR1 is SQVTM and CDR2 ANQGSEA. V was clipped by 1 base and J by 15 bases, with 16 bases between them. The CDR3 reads CSVEVQGPTPFF. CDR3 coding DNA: TGCAGCGTTGAAGTTCAGGGCCCAACTCCGTTCTTC.

CDR3 bases: TGCAGCGTTGACGGTCAGGGCTATGGCTACACCTTC. It is translated as CSVDGQGYGYTF. V usage is TRBV29-1 and J usage is TRBJ1-2; possibly TRBD1 for D (5 bases). This CDR3 has 12 amino acids. V dropped 3 bases and J dropped 4 bases, with 9 bases sitting between them. Germline CDR1 reads SQVTM; CDR2 reads ANQGSEA.

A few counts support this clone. CDR3 loop: CASSPGTGSYGYTF. The CDR3 coding sequence is TGCGCCAGCAGCCCCGGGACAGGGTCCTATGGCTACACCTTC. The chain recombines TRBV4-1 with TRBJ1-2; TRBD1 matches 9 bases. V was clipped by 4 bases and J by 4 bases; unmatched bases: 4. From germline, CDR1 is MGHRA and CDR2 YSYEKL. This CDR3 is built from 14 residues.

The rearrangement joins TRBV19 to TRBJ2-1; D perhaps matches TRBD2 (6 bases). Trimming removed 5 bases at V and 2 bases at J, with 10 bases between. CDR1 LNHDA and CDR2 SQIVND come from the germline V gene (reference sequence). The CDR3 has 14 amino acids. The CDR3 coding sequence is TGTGCCAGTAGTCCCAGGACTACCTACAATGAGCAGTTCTTC. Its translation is CASSPRTTYNEQFF. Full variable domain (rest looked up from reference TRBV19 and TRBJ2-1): DGGITQSPKYLFRKEGQNVTLSCEQNLNHDAMYWYRQDPGQGLRLIYYSQIVNDFQKGDIAEGYSVSREKKESFPLTVTSAQKNPTAFYLCASSPRTTYNEQFFGPGTRLTVL.

The CDR3 reads CASSQDSLYGYTF. In DNA, the CDR3 is TGTGCCAGCAGCCAGGACAGCCTATATGGCTACACCTTC. This chain links TRBV3-1 (or the pseudogene TRBV3-2) with TRBJ1-2; perhaps TRBD1 as D (6 bases). This CDR3 contains 13 residues. V lost 3 bases to trimming and J lost 5 bases, with 10 bases between them. Germline loops: CDR1 LGHDT, CDR2 YNNKEL (reference sequence).

The CDR3 here is CSALTDANIQYF. CDR3 sequence (DNA): TGCAGCGCCTTAACTGATGCGAACATTCAGTACTTC. The genes are TRBV29-1 and TRBJ2-4; unclear D gene. The CDR3 runs 12 residues. Trimming took 7 bases from V and 7 from J, leaving 14 bases between them. The germline CDR1 and CDR2 sequences are SQVTM and ANQGSEA.

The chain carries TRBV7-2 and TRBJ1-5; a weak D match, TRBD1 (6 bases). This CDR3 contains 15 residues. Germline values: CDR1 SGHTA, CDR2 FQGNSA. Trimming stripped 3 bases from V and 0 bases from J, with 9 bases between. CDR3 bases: TGTGCCAGCAGCTTCGTGACAGGTAGCAATCAGCCCCAGCATTTT. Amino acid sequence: CASSFVTGSNQPQHF.

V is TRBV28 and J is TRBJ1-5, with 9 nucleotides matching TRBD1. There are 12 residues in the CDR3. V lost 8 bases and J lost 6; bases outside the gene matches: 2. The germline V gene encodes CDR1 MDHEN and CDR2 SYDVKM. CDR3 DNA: TGTGCCAGCCGACAGGGGGGTCAGCCCCAGCATTTT. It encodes CASRQGGQPQHF.

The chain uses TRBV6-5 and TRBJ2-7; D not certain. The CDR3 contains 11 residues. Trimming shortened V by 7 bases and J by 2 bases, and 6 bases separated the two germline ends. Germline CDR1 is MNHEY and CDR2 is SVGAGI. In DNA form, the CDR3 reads TGTGCCAGCAAGTTCGCCTACGAGCAGTACTTC. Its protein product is CASKFAYEQYF.